The sequence of this T cell receptor (beta chain) was determined in a study of siplizumab effects on memory and regulatory T cells. General study results and limits: The Treg-derived share of mappable alloreactive CD4+ clones averaged approximately 71% with siplizumab and over 25% in controls. Alloreactive sequences from unstimulated CD4+ memory cells fell significantly with siplizumab.

The germline V gene has CDR1 GTSNPN and CDR2 SVGIG (reference sequence). J gave up 3 bases and V 7 bases, and 5 bases lay outside the gene matches. The CDR3 has 13 amino acids. Libraries were prepared by immunoSEQ multiplex PCR; TCRdb keeps only in-frame clonotypes and omits some of them. The table lists over 80,000 clones, 85% to 95% of them singletons. On this clone itself: Its antigen is unknown.

This receptor was obtained from a human donor in good health. The sequencing input was non-Treg CD4+ T cells sorted from blood. V gene TRBV30 combines with J gene TRBJ2-1; TRBD2 aligns across 8 bases. The CDR3 loop is CASTGTSYNEQFF. In DNA form, the CDR3 reads TGTGCCTCCACCGGGACTAGCTACAATGAGCAGTTCTTC.